These T cell receptor beta chains were read from a single sample in a study of glioma-infiltrating T cells. TCRdb reprocessed the multiplex PCR reads with MiXCR, giving one entry per CDR3 protein. The repertoire holds 100,000 to 150,000 distinct CDR3 sequences, with about 22% as singletons. Sequenced sample: glioma tissue, nonneoplastic brain tissue, or PBMCs (not recorded which). The source is a human donor with low-grade glioma or glioblastoma, undergoing nonglioma brain surgery, or in good health (not recorded which). The conserved cysteine and the conserved F or W are not part of the CDR3 here.

>TRBJ2-2|TRBV20-1
SARDGRGLF
>TRBJ1-1|TRBV7-2
ASSFRVAEAF
>TRBJ1-5|TRBV15
ATSGILFNQPQH
>TRBJ2-5|TRBV12-3/TRBV12-4
ASSLVAGVQTQY
>TRBJ1-1|TRBV5-1
ASSFAGGNTEAF
>TRBJ2-3|TRBV20-1
SAAERTTATDTQY
>TRBJ2-5|TRBV29-1
SVRDRGLQETQY
>TRBJ1-5|TRBV29-1
SVATWFGQPQH
>TRBJ1-3|TRBV27
ASSLTQGNTIY
>TRBJ1-4|TRBV5-4
ASSLESGAKLF
>TRBJ1-3|TRBV7-9
ATSRGRDTSSGNTIY
>TRBJ2-1|TRBV6-5
ASSSHRRSSYNEQF
>TRBJ2-2|TRBV28
ASSPDNTGELF
>TRBJ2-1|TRBV24-1
ATSGSLYNEQF
>TRBJ1-1|TRBV7-2
ASSRTGTGGTEAF
>TRBJ1-5|TRBV19
ASSADGSHSNQPQH
>TRBJ2-5|TRBV12-3/TRBV12-4
ASSLLLAGETQY
>TRBJ2-3|TRBV27
ATKLAGYNTDTQY
>TRBJ2-1|TRBV6-1
ASSPSRGGRNEQF
>TRBJ2-3|TRBV27
ASSLSWLGTDTQY
>TRBJ2-5|TRBV14
ASSQGTVVGTQY
>TRBJ2-5|TRBV4-2
ASSQDGSAGGQETQY
>TRBJ2-1|TRBV29-1
SVSRLEQF
>TRBJ1-1|TRBV4-2
ASSLSTGGITEAF
>TRBJ1-5|TRBV7-9
ASSWGSGDNQPQH
>TRBJ2-5|TRBV11-3
ASSSIRGKETQY
>TRBJ2-1|TRBV18
ASSPRPDWNNEQF
>TRBJ2-3|TRBV7-2
ASSLRGRGGTRTDTQY
>TRBJ1-1|TRBV10-1
ASSAGRRNTEAF
>TRBJ2-1|TRBV6-1
ASSGPDRGYNEQF
>TRBJ2-5|TRBV7-9
ASGGLQETQY
>TRBJ2-2|TRBV6-2/TRBV6-3
ASSYSGGLAGELF
>TRBJ1-4|TRBV27
ASSLLGSQWEKLF
>TRBJ2-3|TRBV6-6
ASSYFKPDRLSSMTQY
>TRBJ2-5|TRBV11-3
ASSLKPPLVSPRETQY
>TRBJ2-3|TRBV11-2
ASGSPGLPLYTQY
>TRBJ2-2|TRBV4-1
ASSQDRGTGELF
>TRBJ1-2|TRBV12-3/TRBV12-4
ASSLAGGARSYT
>TRBJ1-2|TRBV3-1
ASSPHGQSLANYGYT
>TRBJ1-2|TRBV7-2
ASSSTRGDYGYT
>TRBJ1-2|TRBV12-3/TRBV12-4
ASKGQEHYGYT
>TRBJ2-5|TRBV12-3/TRBV12-4
ASNRGQGKETQY
>TRBJ1-2|TRBV14
ASSTFGGANYGYT
>TRBJ1-5|TRBV10-3
AISPGSGQPQH
>TRBJ1-3|TRBV6-6
ASSYSRQLDTIY
>TRBJ2-5|TRBV7-2
ASSLKVEGQETQY
>TRBJ1-1|TRBV9
ASSAASEGTEAF
>TRBJ1-1|TRBV19
ASSITGVYTEAF
>TRBJ2-3|TRBV18
ASSPLVFDTQY
>TRBJ2-5|TRBV7-2
ASSLALGSQETQY
>TRBJ2-6|TRBV28
ATSDPQGWANVLT
>TRBJ2-1|TRBV7-3
ASSPTGGLAGGSEQF
>TRBJ1-5|TRBV12-3/TRBV12-4
ASSSRDHNQPQH
>TRBJ2-1|TRBV20-1
SARSGGLYNEQF
>TRBJ2-3|TRBV5-4
ASSLLDYTDTQY